This TCR beta chain appears in the sequencing data of a study of T cell responses to AZD1222 COVID-19 vaccine. This clone was counted only a few times. Antigen specificity is unknown. Only in-frame clones appear in the TCRdb table, and some are missing; sequencing was by immunoSEQ multiplex PCR. Of around 140,000 clones in the sample, over 75% were seen once. This CDR3 region has 15 residues. Trimming cost V 3 bases and J 4 bases; bases outside gene matches: 7. Germline CDR1 and CDR2: SGHAT and FQNNGV. Study-level points and caveats: Every sample of the repertoires postdated the peak T cell response. Unmutated variant regions are reportedly targeted by nearly half of spike-specific TCRs.

Sequenced here: peripheral blood, sampled on day 0 of AZD1222 vaccination. This rearrangement joins TRBV11-2 to TRBJ2-7; TRBD2 matches 9 bases. This clonotype originated in an adult in good health. CDR3 sequence (DNA): TGTGCCAGCAGCTTCGGTGATAGCGGGGGATACGAGCAGTACTTC. As protein: CASSFGDSGGYEQYF. The whole variable domain, remainder taken from reference TRBV11-2 and TRBJ2-7, is EAGVAQSPRYKIIEKRQSVAFWCNPISGHATLYWYQQILGQGPKLLIQFQNNGVVDDSQLPKDRFSAERLKGVDSTLKIQPAKLEDSAVYLCASSFGDSGGYEQYFGPGTRLTVT.